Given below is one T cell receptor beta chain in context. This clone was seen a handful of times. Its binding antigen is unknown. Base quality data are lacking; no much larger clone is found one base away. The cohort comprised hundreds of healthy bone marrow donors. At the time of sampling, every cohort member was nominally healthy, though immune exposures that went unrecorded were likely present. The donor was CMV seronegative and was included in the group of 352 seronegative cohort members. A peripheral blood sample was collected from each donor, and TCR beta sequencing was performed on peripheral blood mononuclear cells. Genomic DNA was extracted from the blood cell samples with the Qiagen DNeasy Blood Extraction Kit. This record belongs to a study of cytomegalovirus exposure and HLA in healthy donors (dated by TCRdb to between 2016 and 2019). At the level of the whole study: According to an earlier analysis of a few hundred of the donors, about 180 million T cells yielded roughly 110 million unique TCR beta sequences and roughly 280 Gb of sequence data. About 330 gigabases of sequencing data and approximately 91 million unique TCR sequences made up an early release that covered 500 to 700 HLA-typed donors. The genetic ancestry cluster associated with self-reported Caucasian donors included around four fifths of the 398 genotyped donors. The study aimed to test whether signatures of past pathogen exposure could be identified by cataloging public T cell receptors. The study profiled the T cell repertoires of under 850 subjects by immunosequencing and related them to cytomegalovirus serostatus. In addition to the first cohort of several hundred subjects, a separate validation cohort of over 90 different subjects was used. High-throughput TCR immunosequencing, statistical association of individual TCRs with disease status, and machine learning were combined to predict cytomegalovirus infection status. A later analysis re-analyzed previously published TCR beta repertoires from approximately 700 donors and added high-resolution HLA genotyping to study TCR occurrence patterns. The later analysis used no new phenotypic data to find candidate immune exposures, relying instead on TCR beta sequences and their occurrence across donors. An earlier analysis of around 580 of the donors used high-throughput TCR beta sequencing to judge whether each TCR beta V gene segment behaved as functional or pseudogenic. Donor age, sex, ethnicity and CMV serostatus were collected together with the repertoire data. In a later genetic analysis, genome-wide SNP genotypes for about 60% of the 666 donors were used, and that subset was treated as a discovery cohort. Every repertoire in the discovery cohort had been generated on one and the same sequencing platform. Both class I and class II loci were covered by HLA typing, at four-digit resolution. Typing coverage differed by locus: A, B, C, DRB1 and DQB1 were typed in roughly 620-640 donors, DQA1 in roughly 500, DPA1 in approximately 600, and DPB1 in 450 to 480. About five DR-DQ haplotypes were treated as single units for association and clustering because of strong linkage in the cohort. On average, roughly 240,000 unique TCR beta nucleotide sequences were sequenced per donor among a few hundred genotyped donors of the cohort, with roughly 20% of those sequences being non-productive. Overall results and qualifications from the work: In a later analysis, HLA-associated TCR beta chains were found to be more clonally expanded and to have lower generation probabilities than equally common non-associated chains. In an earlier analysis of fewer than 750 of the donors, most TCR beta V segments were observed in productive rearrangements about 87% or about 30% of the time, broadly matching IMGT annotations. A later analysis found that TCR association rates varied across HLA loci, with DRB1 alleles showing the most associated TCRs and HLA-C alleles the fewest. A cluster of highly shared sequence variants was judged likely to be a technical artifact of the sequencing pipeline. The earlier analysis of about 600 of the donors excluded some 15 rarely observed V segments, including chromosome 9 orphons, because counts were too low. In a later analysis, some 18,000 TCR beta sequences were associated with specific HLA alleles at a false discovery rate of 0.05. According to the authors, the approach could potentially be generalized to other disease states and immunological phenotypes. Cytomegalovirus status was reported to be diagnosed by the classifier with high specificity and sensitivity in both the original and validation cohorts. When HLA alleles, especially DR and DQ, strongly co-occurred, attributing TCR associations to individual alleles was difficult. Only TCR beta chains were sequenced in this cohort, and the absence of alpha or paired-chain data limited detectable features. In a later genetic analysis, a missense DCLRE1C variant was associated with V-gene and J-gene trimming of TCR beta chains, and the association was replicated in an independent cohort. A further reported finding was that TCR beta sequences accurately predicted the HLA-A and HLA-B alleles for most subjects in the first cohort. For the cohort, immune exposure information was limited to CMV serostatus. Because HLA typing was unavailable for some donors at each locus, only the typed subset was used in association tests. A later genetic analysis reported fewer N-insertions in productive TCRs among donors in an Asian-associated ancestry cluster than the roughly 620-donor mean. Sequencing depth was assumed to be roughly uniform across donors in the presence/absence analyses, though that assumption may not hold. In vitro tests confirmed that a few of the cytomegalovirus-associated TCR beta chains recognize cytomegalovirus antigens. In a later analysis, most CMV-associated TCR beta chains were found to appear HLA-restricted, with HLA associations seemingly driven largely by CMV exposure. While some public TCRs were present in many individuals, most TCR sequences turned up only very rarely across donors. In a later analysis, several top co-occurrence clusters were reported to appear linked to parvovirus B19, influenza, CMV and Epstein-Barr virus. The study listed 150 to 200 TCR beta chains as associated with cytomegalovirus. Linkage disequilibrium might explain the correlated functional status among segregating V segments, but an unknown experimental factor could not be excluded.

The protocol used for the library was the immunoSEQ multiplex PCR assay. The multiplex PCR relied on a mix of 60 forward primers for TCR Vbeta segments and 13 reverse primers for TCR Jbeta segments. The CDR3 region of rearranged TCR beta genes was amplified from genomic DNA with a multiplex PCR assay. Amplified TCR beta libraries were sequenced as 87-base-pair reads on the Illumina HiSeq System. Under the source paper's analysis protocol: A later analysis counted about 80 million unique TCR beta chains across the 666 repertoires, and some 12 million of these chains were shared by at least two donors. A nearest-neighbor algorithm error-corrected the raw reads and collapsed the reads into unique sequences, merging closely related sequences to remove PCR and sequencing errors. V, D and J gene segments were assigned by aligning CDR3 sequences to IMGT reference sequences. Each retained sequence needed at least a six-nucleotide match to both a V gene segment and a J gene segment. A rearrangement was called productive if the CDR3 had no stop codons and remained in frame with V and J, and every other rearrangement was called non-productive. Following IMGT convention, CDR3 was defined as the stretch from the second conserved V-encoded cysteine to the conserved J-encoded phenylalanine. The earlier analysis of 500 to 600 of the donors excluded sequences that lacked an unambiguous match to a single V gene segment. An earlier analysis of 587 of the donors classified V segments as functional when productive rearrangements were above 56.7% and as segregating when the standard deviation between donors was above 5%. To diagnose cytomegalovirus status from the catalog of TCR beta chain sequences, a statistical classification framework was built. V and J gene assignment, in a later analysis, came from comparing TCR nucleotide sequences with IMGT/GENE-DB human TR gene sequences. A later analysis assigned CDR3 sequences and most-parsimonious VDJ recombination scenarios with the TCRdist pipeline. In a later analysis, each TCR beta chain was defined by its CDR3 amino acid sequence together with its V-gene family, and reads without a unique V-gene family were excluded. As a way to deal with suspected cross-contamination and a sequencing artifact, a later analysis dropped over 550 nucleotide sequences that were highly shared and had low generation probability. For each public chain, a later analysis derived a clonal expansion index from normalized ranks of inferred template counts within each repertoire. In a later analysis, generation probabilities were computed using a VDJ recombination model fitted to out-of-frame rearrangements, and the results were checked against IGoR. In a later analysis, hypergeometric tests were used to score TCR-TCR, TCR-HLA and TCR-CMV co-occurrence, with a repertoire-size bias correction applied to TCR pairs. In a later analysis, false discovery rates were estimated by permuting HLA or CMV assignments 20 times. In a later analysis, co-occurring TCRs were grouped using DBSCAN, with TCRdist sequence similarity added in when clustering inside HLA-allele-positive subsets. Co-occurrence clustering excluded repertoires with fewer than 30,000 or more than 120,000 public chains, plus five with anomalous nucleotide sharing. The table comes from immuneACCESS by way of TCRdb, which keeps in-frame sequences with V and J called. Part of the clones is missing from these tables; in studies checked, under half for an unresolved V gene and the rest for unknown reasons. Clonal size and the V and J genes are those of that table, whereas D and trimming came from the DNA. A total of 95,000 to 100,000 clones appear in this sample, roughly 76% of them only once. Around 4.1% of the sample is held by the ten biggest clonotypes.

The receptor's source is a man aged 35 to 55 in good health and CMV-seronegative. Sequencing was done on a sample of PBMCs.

For the CDR3, the sequence is CASSQGQGTYEQYF. The DNA is TGTGCCAGCAGCCAGGGACAGGGGACCTACGAGCAGTACTTC. The sequence joins TRBV5-4 to TRBJ2-7, with 10 bases matching TRBD1. Here V drops 4 bases and J drops 2 bases, and the junction holds 3 bases not matched to any gene. The CDR3 has 14 amino acids, counting the end cysteine and phenylalanine. Only the CDR3 part of the read is kept: 42 bases, read in frame from the first base. CDR1 and CDR2 were assigned from the germline V gene (reference sequence) as SGHNT and YYREEE.